One and the same sample provided the 21 T cell receptor beta chains below, sequenced in a study of T cell responses to AZD1222 COVID-19 vaccine. Using immunoSEQ multiplex PCR, the repertoire was profiled, and TCRdb retains in-frame clones only, with some absent. The sample has more than 100,000 clones, roughly 88% seen once. The material sequenced was peripheral blood, taken on day 0 of AZD1222 vaccination. Every receptor here comes from an adult in good health.

V and J are TRBV24-1 and TRBJ1-2; D possibly corresponds to TRBD1 (6 bases). Germline-derived CDR1 and CDR2 are KGHDR and SFDVKD. The CDR3 consists of 12 residues. V was trimmed by 2 bases and J by 14 bases, leaving 14 bases between them. The CDR3: CATSDSGGQETF. The CDR3 DNA is TGTGCCACCAGTGATTCTGGGGGGCAGGAAACCTTC.

The chain recombines TRBV18 with TRBJ1-1; D is perhaps TRBD1 (5 bases). V dropped 3 bases and J dropped 3 bases, with 8 bases sitting between them. Germline V gene data show CDR1 as KGHSH and CDR2 as LQKENI. This CDR3 region has 13 residues. Written as DNA, the CDR3 is TGTGCCAGCTCACCTCCACAGGACACTGAAGCTTTCTTT. This translates into CASSPPQDTEAFF.

The chain recombines TRBV4-1 with TRBJ1-5; D unresolved. Germline CDR1 reads MGHRA; CDR2 reads YSYEKL. The CDR3 contains 15 residues. Trimming pared 4 bases from V and 6 bases from J, leaving 16 bases between. The CDR3 region has the DNA TGCGCCAGCAGCCTAGGGATGGGAGGCGCTCAGCCCCAGCATTTT. As protein: CASSLGMGGAQPQHF.

J is TRBJ1-4 and V is TRBV10-3, with D perhaps matching TRBD1 (5 bases). CDR1 is ENHRY, CDR2 SYGVKD, per germline. Trimming pared 4 bases from V and 4 bases from J, leaving 13 bases between. This CDR3 contains 15 residues. CDR3 sequence reads: CAISADGTNNEKLFF. In DNA, the CDR3 is TGTGCCATCAGTGCCGACGGGACCAATAATGAAAAACTGTTTTTT.

The rearrangement joins TRBV19 to TRBJ2-2; 8 bases are shared with TRBD1. Germline CDR1 reads LNHDA; CDR2 reads SQIVND (reference sequence). With 3 bases clipped from V and 1 base from J, the junction kept 1 base outside the gene matches. The CDR3 is 15 residues long. Here the CDR3 reads CASSIGTGNTGELFF. The DNA for the CDR3 is TGTGCCAGTAGTATCGGGACAGGGAACACCGGGGAGCTGTTTTTT.

This clone showed up just a few times. The chain couples TRBV4-2 to TRBJ1-2; 7 bases agree with TRBD1. The CDR3 runs 15 residues. Per the germline V gene, CDR1 is LGHNA and CDR2 is YNFKEQ. V trimming: 2 bases; J trimming: 5 bases; junction bases outside the gene matches: 8. The CDR3, as DNA: TGTGCCAGCAGCCAAACAGGGGACGCCAAATATGGCTACACCTTC. It specifies CASSQTGDAKYGYTF.

The V and J genes are TRBV7-2 and TRBJ1-2; D perhaps matches TRBD1 (5 bases). CDR3 length: 13 amino acids. Trimming stripped 4 bases from V and 6 bases from J, with 12 bases between. Germline lookup yields CDR1 SGHTA and CDR2 FQGNSA. The CDR3 DNA reads as TGTGCCAGCAGCTCGCAGGGAGTCAATGGCTACACCTTC. Protein: CASSSQGVNGYTF.

Here the CDR3 reads CASSLANYGYTF. The DNA for the CDR3 is TGTGCCAGCAGTCTTGCTAACTATGGCTACACCTTC. The J gene is TRBJ1-2, the V gene TRBV7-2; D uncertain. The V gene's germline CDR1 is SGHTA and CDR2 FQGNSA. The CDR3 totals 12 residues. V gave up 6 bases and J gave up 0 bases, with 5 bases separating them.

This chain links TRBV6-5 with TRBJ1-6; TRBD1 matches at 7 bases. CDR1 is MNHEY, CDR2 SVGAGI, per germline. CDR3 length equals 16 residues. The J segment lost 7 bases and the V segment lost 3 bases, leaving 9 bases of the junction unmatched. CDR3 amino acids: CASSYLVGRGNSPLHF. Here the CDR3 DNA reads TGTGCCAGCAGTTATCTGGTCGGCAGGGGGAATTCACCCCTCCACTTT.

The gene calls are TRBV3-1 (or the pseudogene TRBV3-2) and TRBJ2-7; 10 nucleotides agree with TRBD1. CDR3 length: 15 residues. J lost 4 bases, V lost 4 bases, and 7 bases had no gene match. Per germline, CDR1 LGHDT and CDR2 YNNKEL (reference sequence). The CDR3 DNA follows: TGTGCCAGCAGCCCAGCCGGGACAGGGGCTTACGAGCAGTACTTC. Translation: CASSPAGTGAYEQYF.

The chain links TRBV9 to TRBJ2-7; D unresolved. Germline-derived CDR1 and CDR2 are SGDLS and YYNGEE. The CDR3 length is 15 residues. V was trimmed by 1 base and J by 0 bases, leaving 11 bases between them. CDR3 sequence: CASSVYPTYSYEQYF. In DNA, the CDR3 is TGTGCCAGCAGCGTATATCCCACCTACTCCTACGAGCAGTACTTC. Variable domain in full (rest from reference TRBV9 and TRBJ2-7): DSGVTQTPKHLITATGQRVTLRCSPRSGDLSVYWYQQSLDQGLQFLIQYYNGEERAKGNILERFSAQQFPDLHSELNLSSLELGDSALYFCASSVYPTYSYEQYFGPGTRLTVT.

This chain links TRBV19 with TRBJ1-3; possibly TRBD1 for D (5 bases). Between the trimmed V and J ends, which lost 4 bases and 0 bases, there was a span of 13 bases. The CDR3 contains 16 residues. The germline V gene has CDR1 LNHDA and CDR2 SQIVND (reference sequence). CDR3 protein: CASSTGDSRSGNTIYF. DNA of the CDR3: TGTGCCAGTAGTACCGGGGACTCCCGCTCTGGAAACACCATATATTTT. Using reference TRBV19 and TRBJ1-3 for the parts outside the CDR3, the full variable domain is DGGITQSPKYLFRKEGQNVTLSCEQNLNHDAMYWYRQDPGQGLRLIYYSQIVNDFQKGDIAEGYSVSREKKESFPLTVTSAQKNPTAFYLCASSTGDSRSGNTIYFGEGSWLTVV.

This sequence joins TRBV27 and TRBJ2-7; 8 bases fit TRBD1. V dropped 4 bases and J dropped 5; count of bases not matched to a gene: 7. The germline V gene has CDR1 MNHEY and CDR2 SMNVEV (reference sequence). This CDR3 spans 14 amino acids. The CDR3 is CASSSGQGRNEQYF. The DNA of the CDR3 is TGTGCCAGCAGTTCCGGACAGGGTCGAAACGAGCAGTACTTC.

This chain uses TRBV11-2 with TRBJ2-3; a weak D match, TRBD2 (6 bases). There are 14 residues in the CDR3. Trimming cost V 4 bases and J 3 bases, with 11 bases left between them. CDR1 is SGHAT and CDR2 is FQNNGV in the germline V gene. CDR3 amino acids: CASSSTRGTDTQYF. In DNA, the CDR3 is TGTGCCAGCAGCTCCACCCGGGGGACAGATACGCAGTATTTT.

The chain joins TRBV19 to TRBJ1-1; D possibly corresponds to TRBD1 (5 bases). The CDR3 contains 12 residues. Germline CDR1 reads LNHDA; CDR2 reads SQIVND (reference sequence). Trimming removed 5 bases at V and 14 bases at J, with 18 bases between. The CDR3: CASSSGTYPSFF. CDR3 sequence (DNA): TGTGCCAGTAGTTCCGGGACTTATCCCTCCTTCTTT.

This chain links TRBV7-2 with TRBJ1-2, with D possibly TRBD1 on 6 matching bases. CDR1 and CDR2 from the germline V gene are SGHTA and FQGNSA. V was clipped by 3 bases and J by 7 bases, with 21 bases between them. The CDR3 covers 16 residues. The CDR3 loop reads CASSFLGQTPGFGYTF. CDR3 in DNA: TGTGCCAGCAGCTTTCTTGGACAGACCCCAGGTTTTGGCTACACCTTC.

The chain is built from TRBV19 and TRBJ1-5; D uncertain. Germline lookup yields CDR1 LNHDA and CDR2 SQIVND (reference sequence). There are 13 residues in the CDR3. V shed 9 bases and J shed 2 bases, with 11 bases lying between them. The CDR3 protein is CASRRTGNQPQHF. The CDR3 DNA reads as TGTGCCAGCAGGCGCACCGGCAATCAGCCCCAGCATTTT.

This chain connects TRBV28 to TRBJ1-5; no clear D gene. Germline V gene sequence: CDR1 MDHEN, CDR2 SYDVKM. V lost 6 bases and J 5 bases, leaving 11 bases between the germline ends. The CDR3 extends over 13 amino acids. The CDR3 DNA is TGTGCCAGCAGATTCGTAGAGCATCAGCCCCAGCATTTT. Encoded protein: CASRFVEHQPQHF.

This chain uses TRBV6-5 with TRBJ1-2; 7 bases are a match to TRBD1. The CDR3 consists of 15 residues. V lost 8 bases and J lost 4; bases outside the gene matches: 13. Germline V gene lookup returns CDR1 MNHEY and CDR2 SVGAGI. Here the CDR3 reads CASGRDRTYGYGYTF. The CDR3 coding sequence is TGTGCCAGCGGTCGGGACAGAACCTATGGCTATGGCTACACCTTC.

This rearrangement joins TRBV18 to TRBJ1-5, with 9 positions matching TRBD1. This CDR3 is 14 amino acids long. J lost 7 bases, V lost 6 bases, and 7 bases had no gene match. The V gene's germline CDR1 is KGHSH and CDR2 LQKENI. The CDR3 loop is CASSSQGAGQPQHF. The CDR3 DNA sequence: TGTGCCAGCTCGTCACAGGGGGCTGGGCAGCCCCAGCATTTT.

V is TRBV20-1 and J is TRBJ2-1; D might be TRBD1 (5 bases). V dropped 3 bases and J dropped 3 bases, with 12 bases sitting between them. CDR1 is DFQATT, CDR2 SNEGSKA, per germline (reference sequence). This CDR3 spans 14 amino acids. The CDR3 DNA is TGCAGTGCTAGTAGGCAGGGCAACTACAATGAGCAGTTCTTC. This translates into CSASRQGNYNEQFF.